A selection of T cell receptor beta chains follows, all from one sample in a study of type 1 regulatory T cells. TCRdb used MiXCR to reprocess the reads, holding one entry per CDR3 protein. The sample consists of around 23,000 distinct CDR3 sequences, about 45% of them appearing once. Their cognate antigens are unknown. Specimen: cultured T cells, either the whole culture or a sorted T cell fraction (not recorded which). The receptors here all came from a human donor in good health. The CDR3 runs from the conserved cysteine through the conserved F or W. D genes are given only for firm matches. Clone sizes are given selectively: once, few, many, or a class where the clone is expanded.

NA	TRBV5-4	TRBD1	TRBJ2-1	CASSLIPGTGTYNEQFF	TGTGCCAGCAGCTTGATTCCTGGGACAGGGACCTACAATGAGCAGTTCTTC
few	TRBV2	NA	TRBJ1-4	CASSELLKLFF	TGTGCCAGCAGTGAACTGTTGAAACTGTTTTTT
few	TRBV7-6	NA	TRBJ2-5	CASSLPDRTETQYF	TGTGCCAGCAGCTTACCGGACCGGACTGAGACCCAGTACTTC
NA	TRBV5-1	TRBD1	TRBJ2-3	CASSGNRGLPTTDTQYF	TGCGCCAGCAGCGGAAACAGGGGGCTTCCAACCACAGATACGCAGTATTTT
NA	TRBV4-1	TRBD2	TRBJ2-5	CASSQGTLAGGQETQYF	TGCGCCAGCAGCCAGGGGACGCTGGCGGGGGGACAAGAGACCCAGTACTTC
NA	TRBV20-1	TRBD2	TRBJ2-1	CSASPPGGGVYNEQFF	TGCAGTGCCTCTCCCCCGGGCGGGGGGGTATACAATGAGCAGTTCTTC
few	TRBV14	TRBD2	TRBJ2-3	CASSQAPGGRRTDTQYF	TGTGCCAGCAGCCAAGCCCCGGGGGGGCGGCGCACAGATACGCAGTATTTT
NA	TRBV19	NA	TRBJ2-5	CASSIGGETQYF	TGTGCCAGTAGTATTGGAGGAGAGACCCAGTACTTC
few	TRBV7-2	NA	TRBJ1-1	CASSLPLGNTEAFF	TGTGCCAGCAGCTTGCCCCTCGGGAACACTGAAGCTTTCTTT
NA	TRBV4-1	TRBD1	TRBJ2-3	CASSLRQGVSTDTQYF	TGCGCCAGCAGCCTAAGACAGGGCGTTAGCACAGATACGCAGTATTTT
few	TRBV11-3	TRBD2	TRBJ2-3	CASSPRLATGKDTQYF	TGTGCCAGCAGCCCCCGACTAGCAACTGGGAAAGATACGCAGTATTTT